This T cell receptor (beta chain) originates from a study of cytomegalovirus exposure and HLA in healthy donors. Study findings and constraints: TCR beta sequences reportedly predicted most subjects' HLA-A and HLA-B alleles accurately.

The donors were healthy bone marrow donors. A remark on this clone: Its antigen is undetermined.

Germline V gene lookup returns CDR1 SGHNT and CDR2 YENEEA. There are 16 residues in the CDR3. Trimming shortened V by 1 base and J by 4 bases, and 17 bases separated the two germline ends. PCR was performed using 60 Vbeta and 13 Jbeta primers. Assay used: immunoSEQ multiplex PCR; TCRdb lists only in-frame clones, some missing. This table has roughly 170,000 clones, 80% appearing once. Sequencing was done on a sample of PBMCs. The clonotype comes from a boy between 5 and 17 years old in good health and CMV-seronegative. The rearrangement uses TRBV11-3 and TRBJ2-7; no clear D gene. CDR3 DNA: TGTGCCAGCAGCTTAGGCCCTGATGGGCAGAAGTACGAGCAGTACTTC. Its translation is CASSLGPDGQKYEQYF.